This entry lists 13 T cell receptor beta chains sequenced from one sample in a study of cytomegalovirus exposure and HLA in healthy donors. Sequencing was performed with immunoSEQ multiplex PCR; in TCRdb, only in-frame clones are kept and a portion is missing. Of about 98,000 clones in the sample, approximately 88% were seen once. Source material: PBMCs. The source is a woman under 40 in good health and CMV-seronegative.

This chain links TRBV19 with TRBJ1-1, with D possibly being TRBD1 (5 bases). The CDR3 is 17 residues long. Trimming removed 4 bases from V and 0 bases from J, with 18 bases in between. Germline assignment: CDR1 LNHDA and CDR2 SQIVND (reference sequence). In nucleotides, the CDR3 is TGTGCCAGTAGTACCCCTGGGCCGGGGGGAATGAACACTGAAGCTTTCTTT. Its protein is CASSTPGPGGMNTEAFF.

This clone was detected only a few times. This sequence joins TRBV2 and TRBJ1-2, with D hard to call. The length of the CDR3 is 12 residues. Trimming removed 6 bases from V and 8 bases from J, with 13 bases in between. Per the germline V gene, CDR1 is SNHLY and CDR2 is FYNNEI. CDR3 nucleotide sequence: TGTGCCAGCAGCTACGTTCCGGAGGGCTACACCTTC. Translating it yields CASSYVPEGYTF.

V and J are TRBV2 and TRBJ2-7, with a weak D call TRBD1 (5 bases). The V end was cut by 8 bases, the J end by 5 bases, with 13 bases between. Germline V gene data show CDR1 as SNHLY and CDR2 as FYNNEI. The CDR3 is 12 amino acids. CDR3 DNA: TGTGCCAGCCCCAGGGATAAGGACGAGCAGTACTTC. Translated: CASPRDKDEQYF.

The V gene is TRBV10-3, the J gene TRBJ1-1; TRBD1 is a possible D gene (5 bases). With 4 bases removed from V and 8 bases from J, the gap between germline ends came to 8 bases. CDR1 and CDR2 (germline): ENHRY, SYGVKD. This CDR3 has 11 amino acids. The CDR3 loop is CAISAGGEAFF. The CDR3 nucleotides are TGTGCCATCAGTGCGGGGGGGGAAGCTTTCTTT.

The chain is built from TRBV19 and TRBJ2-7; 9 bases match TRBD1. The CDR3 has 15 amino acids. CDR1 and CDR2 (germline): LNHDA, SQIVND (reference sequence). V shed 3 bases and J 5 bases; nucleotides not matched to a gene: 8. CDR3 DNA sequence: TGTGCCAGTAGTATCCTAGGGGACAGGGTACACGAGCAGTACTTC. Its protein is CASSILGDRVHEQYF.

The chain recombines TRBV18 with TRBJ2-5, with D maybe TRBD1 (5 bases). Trimming stripped 3 bases from V and 1 base from J, with 9 bases between. The CDR3 totals 14 residues. The germline gives CDR1 KGHSH, CDR2 LQKENI. The CDR3 nucleotides read TGTGCCAGCTCACCTCAGGGTATCCAAGAGACCCAGTACTTC. This encodes CASSPQGIQETQYF.

V usage is TRBV19 and J usage is TRBJ1-1; 9 bases align to TRBD1. The CDR3 loop spans 12 amino acids. J lost 10 bases, V lost 7 bases, and 7 bases had no gene match. The germline V gene has CDR1 LNHDA and CDR2 SQIVND (reference sequence). CDR3 sequence: CASIRTGVGAFF. The CDR3 nucleotides are TGTGCCAGTATAAGGACAGGGGTAGGAGCTTTCTTT.

The chain combines TRBV27 with TRBJ1-5, with D possibly matching TRBD1 (6 bases). Deletions cut 6 bases from V and 7 bases from J, with 13 bases between. CDR1 and CDR2 from the germline V gene are MNHEY and SMNVEV (reference sequence). The CDR3 has 13 residues. The CDR3 loop reads CASRSGALQPQHF. In DNA, the CDR3 is TGTGCCAGCAGATCAGGGGCCTTACAGCCCCAGCATTTT.

The chain carries TRBV11-3 and TRBJ2-1; D is perhaps TRBD2 (6 bases). V lost 5 bases, J lost 4 bases, and 15 bases lay in between. The CDR3 contains 15 residues. Germline values: CDR1 SGHNT, CDR2 YENEEA. The CDR3 coding sequence is TGTGCCAGCAGCCCCTCCGGGAGCCGTTACAATGAGCAGTTCTTC. Translated, it gives CASSPSGSRYNEQFF.

The gene calls are TRBV6-4 and TRBJ2-1; 12 bases map to TRBD2. This CDR3 has 15 residues. Trimming took 0 bases from V and 15 from J; bases not matched to a gene: 9. Per the germline V gene, CDR1 is MRHNA and CDR2 is SNTAGT. CDR3 bases: TGTGCCAGCAGTGACTCTCCGGCTAGCGGGAGGGCCCCGTTCTTC. Translating it yields CASSDSPASGRAPFF.

The V call is TRBV2, the J call TRBJ2-3; 12 nucleotides line up with TRBD1. V lost 7 bases and J lost 7; bases outside the gene matches: 9. The CDR3 has 15 amino acids. Germline V gene lookup returns CDR1 SNHLY and CDR2 FYNNEI. The CDR3, as DNA: TGTGCCAGCACCCCCGGGACAGGGGGCTTAAATACGCAGTATTTT. Translating it yields CASTPGTGGLNTQYF. Combining the CDR3 with reference TRBV2 and TRBJ2-3 gives the whole variable domain EPEVTQTPSHQVTQMGQEVILRCVPISNHLYFYWYRQILGQKVEFLVSFYNNEISEKSEIFDDQFSVERPDGSNFTLKIRSTKLEDSAMYFCASTPGTGGLNTQYFGPGTRLTVL.

J is TRBJ2-1 and V is TRBV5-8, with 7 positions matching TRBD2. The junction had 2 bases not matched to a gene; V was cut back by 0 bases and J by 8 bases. The CDR3 spans 13 residues. Germline CDR1 and CDR2: SGHTS and YDEGEE. The CDR3 bases are TGTGCCAGCAGCTTGGCAGGGAGGGATGAGCAGTTCTTC. This gives the protein CASSLAGRDEQFF.

The CDR3 nucleotides are TGTGCCAGCAGTTTTCGTGACAGGGGTTTCCGAGAGACCCAGTACTTC. Translation gives CASSFRDRGFRETQYF. The chain has TRBV28 and TRBJ2-5; 8 bases fit TRBD1. CDR1 is MDHEN and CDR2 is SYDVKM in the germline V gene. The CDR3 covers 16 residues. V trimming: 3 bases; J trimming: 4 bases; junction bases outside the gene matches: 10.